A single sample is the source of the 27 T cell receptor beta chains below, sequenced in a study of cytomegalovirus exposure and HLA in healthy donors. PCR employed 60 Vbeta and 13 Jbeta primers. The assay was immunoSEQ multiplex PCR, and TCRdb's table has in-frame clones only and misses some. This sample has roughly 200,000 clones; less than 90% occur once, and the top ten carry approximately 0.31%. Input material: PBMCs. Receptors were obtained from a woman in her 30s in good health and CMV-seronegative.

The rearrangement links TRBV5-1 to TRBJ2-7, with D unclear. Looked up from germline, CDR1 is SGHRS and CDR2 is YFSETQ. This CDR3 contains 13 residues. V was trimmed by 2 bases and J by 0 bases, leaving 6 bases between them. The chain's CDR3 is CASSFTNSYEQYF. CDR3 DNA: TGCGCCAGCAGCTTCACTAACTCCTACGAGCAGTACTTC.

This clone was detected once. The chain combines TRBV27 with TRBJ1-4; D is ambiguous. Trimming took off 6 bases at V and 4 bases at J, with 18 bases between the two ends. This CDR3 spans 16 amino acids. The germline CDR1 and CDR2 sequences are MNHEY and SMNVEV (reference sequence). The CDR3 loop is CASSSKYQVINEKLFF. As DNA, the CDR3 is TGTGCCAGCAGCTCGAAATACCAGGTGATTAATGAAAAACTGTTTTTT. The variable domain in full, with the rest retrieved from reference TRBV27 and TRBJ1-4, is EAQVTQNPRYLITVTGKKLTVTCSQNMNHEYMSWYRQDPGLGLRQIYYSMNVEVTDKGDVPEGYKVSRKEKRNFPLILESPSPNQTSLYFCASSSKYQVINEKLFFGSGTQLSVL.

The CDR3 protein is CASSQAGQGLTNYGYTF. The CDR3 coding sequence is TGCGCCAGCAGCCAAGCCGGACAGGGACTTACTAACTATGGCTACACCTTC. The chain combines TRBV4-1 with TRBJ1-2, with TRBD1 matching over 8 bases. Germline CDR1 and CDR2: MGHRA and YSYEKL. Trimming at V came to 1 base and at J to 0 bases, leaving 7 bases not matched to a gene. The CDR3 covers 17 residues.

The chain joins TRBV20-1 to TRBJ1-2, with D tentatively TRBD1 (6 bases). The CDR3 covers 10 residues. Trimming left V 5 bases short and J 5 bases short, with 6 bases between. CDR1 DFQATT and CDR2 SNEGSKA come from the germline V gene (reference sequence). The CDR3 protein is CSAGQYGYTF. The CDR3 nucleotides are TGCAGTGCTGGACAGTATGGCTACACCTTC.

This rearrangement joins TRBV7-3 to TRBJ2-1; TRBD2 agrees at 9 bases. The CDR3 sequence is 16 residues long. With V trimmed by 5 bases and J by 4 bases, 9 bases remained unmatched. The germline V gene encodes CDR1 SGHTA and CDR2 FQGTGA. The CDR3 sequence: CASSPLTSGPYNEQFF. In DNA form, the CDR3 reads TGTGCCAGCAGCCCCCTAACTAGCGGGCCTTACAATGAGCAGTTCTTC.

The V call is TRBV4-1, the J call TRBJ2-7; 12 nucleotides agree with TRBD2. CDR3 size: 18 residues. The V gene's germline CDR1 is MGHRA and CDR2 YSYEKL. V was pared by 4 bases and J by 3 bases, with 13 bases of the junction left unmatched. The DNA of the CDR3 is TGCGCCAGCAGCCTTCGACTAGCGGGAGAGAACTTTCTCTACGAGCAGTACTTC. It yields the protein CASSLRLAGENFLYEQYF.

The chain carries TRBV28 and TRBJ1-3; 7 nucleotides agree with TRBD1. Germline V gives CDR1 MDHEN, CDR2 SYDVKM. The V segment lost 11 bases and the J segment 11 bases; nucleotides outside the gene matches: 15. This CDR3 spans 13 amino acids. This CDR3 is CAAGGQTTFAIYF. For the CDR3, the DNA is TGTGCCGCCGGGGGACAGACCACATTTGCCATATATTTT.

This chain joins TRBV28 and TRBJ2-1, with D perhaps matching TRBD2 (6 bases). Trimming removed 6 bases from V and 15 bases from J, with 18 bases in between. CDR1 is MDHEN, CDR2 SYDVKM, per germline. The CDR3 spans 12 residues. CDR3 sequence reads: CASSLVGGAWFF. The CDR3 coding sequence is TGTGCCAGCAGCCTGGTGGGGGGAGCCTGGTTCTTC.

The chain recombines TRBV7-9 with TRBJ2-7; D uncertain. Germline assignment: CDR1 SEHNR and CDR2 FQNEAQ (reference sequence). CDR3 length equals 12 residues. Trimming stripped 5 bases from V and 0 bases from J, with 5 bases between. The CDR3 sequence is CASSISSYEQYF. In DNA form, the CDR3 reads TGTGCCAGCAGCATCAGCTCCTACGAGCAGTACTTC.

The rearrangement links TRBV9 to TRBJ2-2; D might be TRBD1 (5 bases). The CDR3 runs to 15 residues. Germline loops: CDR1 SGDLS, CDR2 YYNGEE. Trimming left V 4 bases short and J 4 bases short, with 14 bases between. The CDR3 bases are TGTGCCAGCAGCCCCTTGGGGCAATTCACCGGGGAGCTGTTTTTT. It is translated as CASSPLGQFTGELFF.

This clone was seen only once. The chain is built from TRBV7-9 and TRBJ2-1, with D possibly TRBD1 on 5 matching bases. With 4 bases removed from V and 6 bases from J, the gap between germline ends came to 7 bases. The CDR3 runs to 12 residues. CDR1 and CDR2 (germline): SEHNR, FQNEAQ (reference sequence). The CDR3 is CASSSQGNEQFF. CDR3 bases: TGTGCCAGCAGCTCCCAGGGCAATGAGCAGTTCTTC. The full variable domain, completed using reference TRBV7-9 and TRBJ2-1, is DTGVSQNPRHKITKRGQNVTFRCDPISEHNRLYWYRQTLGQGPEFLTYFQNEAQLEKSRLLSDRFSAERPKGSFSTLEIQRTEQGDSAMYLCASSSQGNEQFFGPGTRLTVL.

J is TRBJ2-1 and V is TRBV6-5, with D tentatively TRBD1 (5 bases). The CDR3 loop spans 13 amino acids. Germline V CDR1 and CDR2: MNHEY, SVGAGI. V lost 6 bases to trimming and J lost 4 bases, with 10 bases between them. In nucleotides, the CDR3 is TGTGCCAGCAGGACAGCGCGTTACAATGAGCAGTTCTTC. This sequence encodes CASRTARYNEQFF.

CDR3 nucleotide sequence: TGCGCCAGCAGCTCGACAGGGACAGATACGCAGTATTTT. It encodes CASSSTGTDTQYF. The chain links TRBV5-1 to TRBJ2-3, with 7 positions matching TRBD1. This CDR3 region has 13 residues. Germline V lookup: CDR1 SGHRS, CDR2 YFSETQ. V was clipped by 3 bases and J by 3 bases; unmatched bases: 1.

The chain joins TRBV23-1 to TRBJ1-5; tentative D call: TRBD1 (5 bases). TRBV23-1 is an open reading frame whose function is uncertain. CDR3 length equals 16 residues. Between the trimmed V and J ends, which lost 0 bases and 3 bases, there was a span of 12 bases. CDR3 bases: TGCGCCAGCAGTCAATCGTTTTCGACAGACAATCAGCCCCAGCATTTT. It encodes CASSQSFSTDNQPQHF.

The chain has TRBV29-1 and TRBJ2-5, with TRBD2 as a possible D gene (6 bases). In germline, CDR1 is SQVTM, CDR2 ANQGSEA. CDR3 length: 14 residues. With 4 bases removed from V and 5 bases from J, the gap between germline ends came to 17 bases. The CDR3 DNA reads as TGCAGCGTTGCTCTTCCGGGAGCTCAGGAGACCCAGTACTTC. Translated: CSVALPGAQETQYF.

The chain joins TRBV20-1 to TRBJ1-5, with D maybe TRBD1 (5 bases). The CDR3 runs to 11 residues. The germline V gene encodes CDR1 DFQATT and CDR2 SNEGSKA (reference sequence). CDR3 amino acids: CILGGVRPQHF. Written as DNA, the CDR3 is TGCATTCTGGGGGGTGTAAGGCCCCAGCATTTT.

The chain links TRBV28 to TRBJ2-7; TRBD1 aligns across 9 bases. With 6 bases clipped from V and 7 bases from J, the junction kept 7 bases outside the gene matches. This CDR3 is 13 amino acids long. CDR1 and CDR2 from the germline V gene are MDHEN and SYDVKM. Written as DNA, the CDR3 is TGTGCCAGCAGCTTACAGGGGGCGCCTGAGCAGTACTTC. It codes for CASSLQGAPEQYF.

The CDR3 protein is CASSLRDRGPLGDQPQHF. CDR3 in DNA: TGTGCCAGCAGCTTGAGGGACAGGGGGCCACTGGGAGATCAGCCCCAGCATTTT. The J gene is TRBJ1-5, the V gene TRBV5-4, with 12 bases identical to TRBD1. The junction had 10 bases not matched to a gene; V was cut back by 1 base and J by 5 bases. The CDR3 is 18 residues long. Per the germline V gene, CDR1 is SGHNT and CDR2 is YYREEE (reference sequence).

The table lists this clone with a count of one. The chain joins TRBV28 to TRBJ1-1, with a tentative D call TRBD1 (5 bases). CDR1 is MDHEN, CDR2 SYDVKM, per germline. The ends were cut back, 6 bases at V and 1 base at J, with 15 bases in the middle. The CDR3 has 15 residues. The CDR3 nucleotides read TGTGCCAGCAGCATCTGGACACGGACGAACACTGAAGCTTTCTTT. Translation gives CASSIWTRTNTEAFF.

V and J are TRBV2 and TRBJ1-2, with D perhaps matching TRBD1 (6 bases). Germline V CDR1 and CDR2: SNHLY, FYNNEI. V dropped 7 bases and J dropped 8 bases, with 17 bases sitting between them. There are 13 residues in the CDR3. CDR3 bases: TGTGCCAGCACGAGGAAGGAGAGGGGGGGCTACACCTTC. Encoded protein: CASTRKERGGYTF.

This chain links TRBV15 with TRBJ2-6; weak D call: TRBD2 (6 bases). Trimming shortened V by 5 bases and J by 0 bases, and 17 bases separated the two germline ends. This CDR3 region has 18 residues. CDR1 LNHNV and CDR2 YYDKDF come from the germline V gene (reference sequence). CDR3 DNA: TGTGCCACCAGCCACCTGGGACTTTCTGGCTCTGGGGCCAACGTCCTGACTTTC. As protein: CATSHLGLSGSGANVLTF. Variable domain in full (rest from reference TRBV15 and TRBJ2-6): DAMVIQNPRYQVTQFGKPVTLSCSQTLNHNVMYWYQQKSSQAPKLLFHYYDKDFNNEADTPDNFQSRRPNTSFCFLDIRSPGLGDTAMYLCATSHLGLSGSGANVLTFGAGSRLTVL.

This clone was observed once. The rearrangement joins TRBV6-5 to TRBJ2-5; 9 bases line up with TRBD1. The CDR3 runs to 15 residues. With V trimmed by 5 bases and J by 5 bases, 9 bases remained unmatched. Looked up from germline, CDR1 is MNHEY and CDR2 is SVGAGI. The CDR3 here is CASSTGTGSWETQYF. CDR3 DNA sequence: TGTGCCAGCAGTACCGGGACAGGGAGTTGGGAGACCCAGTACTTC.

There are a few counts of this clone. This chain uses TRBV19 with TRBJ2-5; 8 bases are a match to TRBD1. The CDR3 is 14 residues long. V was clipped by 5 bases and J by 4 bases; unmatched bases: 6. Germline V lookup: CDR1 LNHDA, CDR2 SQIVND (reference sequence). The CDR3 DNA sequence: TGTGCCAGTAGTTTCGGGACAGGACCAGAGACCCAGTACTTC. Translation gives CASSFGTGPETQYF.

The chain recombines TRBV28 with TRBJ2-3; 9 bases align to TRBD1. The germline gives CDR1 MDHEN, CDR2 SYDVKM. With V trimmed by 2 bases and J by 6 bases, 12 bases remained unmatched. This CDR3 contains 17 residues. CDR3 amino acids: CASSLMSGGQGPDTQYF. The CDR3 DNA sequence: TGTGCCAGCAGTTTAATGTCAGGGGGACAGGGACCGGATACGCAGTATTTT.

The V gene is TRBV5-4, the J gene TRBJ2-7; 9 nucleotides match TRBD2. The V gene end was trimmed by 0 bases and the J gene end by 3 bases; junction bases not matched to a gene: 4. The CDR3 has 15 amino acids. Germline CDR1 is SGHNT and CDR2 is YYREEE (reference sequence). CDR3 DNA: TGTGCCAGCAGCTTGGCCGCGACTAGCGGCTACGAGCAGTACTTC. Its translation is CASSLAATSGYEQYF.

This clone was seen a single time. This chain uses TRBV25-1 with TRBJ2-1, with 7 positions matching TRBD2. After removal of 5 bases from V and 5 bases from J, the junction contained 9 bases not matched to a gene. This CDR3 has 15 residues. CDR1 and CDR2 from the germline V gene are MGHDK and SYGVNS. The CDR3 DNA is TGTGCCAGCAGTACTCACGGACTAGTCGACAATGAGCAGTTCTTC. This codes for CASSTHGLVDNEQFF.

The CDR3 here is CATSRPNPTDTQYF. The CDR3 coding sequence is TGTGCCACCAGCAGACCTAATCCCACAGATACGCAGTATTTT. This sequence joins TRBV15 and TRBJ2-3; D unresolved. The germline V gene has CDR1 LNHNV and CDR2 YYDKDF (reference sequence). Trimming removed 2 bases from V and 2 bases from J, with 8 bases in between. The CDR3 loop spans 14 amino acids. Drawing the rest from reference TRBV15 and TRBJ2-3, the complete variable domain is DAMVIQNPRYQVTQFGKPVTLSCSQTLNHNVMYWYQQKSSQAPKLLFHYYDKDFNNEADTPDNFQSRRPNTSFCFLDIRSPGLGDTAMYLCATSRPNPTDTQYFGPGTRLTVL.